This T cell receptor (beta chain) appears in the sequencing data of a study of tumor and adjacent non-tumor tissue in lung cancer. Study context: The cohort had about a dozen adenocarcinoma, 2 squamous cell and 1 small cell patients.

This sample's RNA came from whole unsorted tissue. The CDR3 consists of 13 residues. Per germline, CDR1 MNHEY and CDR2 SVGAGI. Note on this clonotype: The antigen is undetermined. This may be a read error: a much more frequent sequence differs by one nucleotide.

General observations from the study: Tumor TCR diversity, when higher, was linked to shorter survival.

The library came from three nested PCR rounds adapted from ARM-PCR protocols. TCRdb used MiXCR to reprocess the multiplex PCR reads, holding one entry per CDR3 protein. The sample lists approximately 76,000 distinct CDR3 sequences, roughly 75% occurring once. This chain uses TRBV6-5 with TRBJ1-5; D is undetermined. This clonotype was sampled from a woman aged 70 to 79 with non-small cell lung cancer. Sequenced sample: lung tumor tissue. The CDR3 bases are TGTGCCGGCAGTTACTCCAGGTATCAGCCCCAGCATTTT. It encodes CAGSYSRYQPQHF.